A single sample is the source of the 17 T cell receptor beta chains below, sequenced in a study of cytomegalovirus exposure and HLA in healthy donors. Vbeta (60) and Jbeta (13) primers were used in the PCR. Produced via immunoSEQ multiplex PCR; TCRdb's table is partial and in-frame only. The profile shows approximately 130,000 clones, roughly 79% of them singletons. The sample comprised PBMCs. Receptors originate from a woman aged 50 to 60 in good health and CMV-seronegative.

The V call is TRBV5-1, the J call TRBJ1-2; D is uncertain. Per the germline V gene, CDR1 is SGHRS and CDR2 is YFSETQ. There are 14 residues in the CDR3. V was clipped by 5 bases and J by 0 bases, with 11 bases between them. The CDR3: CASRSTDSNYGYTF. CDR3 nucleotide sequence: TGCGCCAGCAGATCTACAGATTCTAACTATGGCTACACCTTC. Together with reference TRBV5-1 and TRBJ1-2, the CDR3 gives the full variable domain: KAGVTQTPRYLIKTRGQQVTLSCSPISGHRSVSWYQQTPGQGLQFLFEYFSETQRNKGNFPGRFSGRQFSNSRSEMNVSTLELGDSALYLCASRSTDSNYGYTFGSGTRLTVV.

A few counts support this clone. The chain couples TRBV25-1 to TRBJ2-2; D uncertain. The CDR3 sequence is 11 residues long. V lost 5 bases and J lost 4, with 2 bases in between. Germline CDR1 is MGHDK and CDR2 is SYGVNS. The CDR3 DNA reads as TGTGCCAGCAGTCTCACCGGGGAGCTGTTTTTT. It is translated as CASSLTGELFF.

The chain joins TRBV19 to TRBJ2-3, with 8 bases lining up with TRBD1. From germline, CDR1 is LNHDA and CDR2 SQIVND (reference sequence). Losses at the gene ends were 3 bases for V and 5 bases for J; bases not matched to a gene: 7. CDR3 length: 15 residues. The CDR3 loop is CASSIGQGAGDTQYF. The CDR3 nucleotides are TGTGCCAGTAGTATTGGTCAGGGGGCTGGAGATACGCAGTATTTT.

In this sample, this clone turned up once. The chain joins TRBV23-1 to TRBJ2-7; 7 nucleotides match TRBD2. TRBV23-1 is labeled an ORF, and its function is uncertain. With V trimmed by 10 bases and J by 3 bases, 24 bases remained unmatched. The CDR3 covers 18 residues. CDR3 DNA sequence: TGCGCCACCCCCTGCGTCATCGGGGAGGGGCCGACGGACTACGAGCAGTACGTC. Translating it yields CATPCVIGEGPTDYEQYV.

The CDR3 DNA reads as TGTGCCAGCAGCGTAACAAACAGGGGACCAAACACTGAAGCTTTCTTT. Translating it yields CASSVTNRGPNTEAFF. J is TRBJ1-1 and V is TRBV9, with 7 nucleotides matching TRBD1. Germline V CDR1 and CDR2: SGDLS, YYNGEE. The CDR3 is 16 residues long. After removal of 1 base from V and 2 bases from J, the junction contained 8 bases not matched to a gene.

This clone is a singleton in its sample. This rearrangement joins TRBV7-2 to TRBJ2-1; 13 positions match TRBD2. Looked up from germline, CDR1 is SGHTA and CDR2 is FQGNSA. J lost 7 bases, V lost 3 bases, and 12 bases had no gene match. CDR3 size: 18 residues. The CDR3 bases are TGTGCCAGCAGCTTCCCGTCGCGCGGGACTAGCGGGACGAATGAGCAGTTCTTC. As protein: CASSFPSRGTSGTNEQFF.

This chain's CDR3 is CASSSPDTNTGELFF. The CDR3 DNA reads TGTGCCAGCAGCTCCCCTGACACGAACACCGGGGAGCTGTTTTTT. This chain connects TRBV5-4 to TRBJ2-2; D is unresolved. Germline CDR1 and CDR2: SGHNT and YYREEE (reference sequence). V was cut by 3 bases and J by 0 bases, with 9 bases left in between. The CDR3 sequence is 15 residues long.

V gene TRBV9 combines with J gene TRBJ1-2, with 8 bases matching TRBD1. This CDR3 has 15 residues. Trimming removed 6 bases from V and 1 base from J; junction bases left unmatched: 8. Germline-derived CDR1 and CDR2 are SGDLS and YYNGEE. DNA of the CDR3: TGTGCCAGCACCCCGGGACAGGATTTTAACTATGGCTACACCTTC. Its protein product is CASTPGQDFNYGYTF. Complete variable domain (other parts from reference TRBV9 and TRBJ1-2): DSGVTQTPKHLITATGQRVTLRCSPRSGDLSVYWYQQSLDQGLQFLIQYYNGEERAKGNILERFSAQQFPDLHSELNLSSLELGDSALYFCASTPGQDFNYGYTFGSGTRLTVV.

The J gene is TRBJ1-5, the V gene TRBV4-1; 9 bases are shared with TRBD1. This CDR3 comprises 16 residues. CDR1 is MGHRA and CDR2 is YSYEKL in the germline V gene. The junction had 7 bases not matched to a gene; V was cut back by 4 bases and J by 3 bases. CDR3: CASSRPDRGDNQPQHF. The CDR3 nucleotides read TGCGCCAGCAGCCGCCCCGACAGGGGGGACAATCAGCCCCAGCATTTT.

V usage is TRBV9 and J usage is TRBJ1-3; TRBD1 might be the D (5 bases). The V gene lost 3 bases and the J gene lost 7 bases, with 11 bases spanning the gap. The germline V gene has CDR1 SGDLS and CDR2 YYNGEE. CDR3 length: 13 residues. CDR3 amino acids: CASSGGPWNTIYF. The CDR3 coding sequence is TGTGCCAGCAGCGGGGGCCCATGGAACACCATATATTTT.

The chain is built from TRBV6-6 and TRBJ1-1; no definite D call. The CDR3 runs 12 residues. Trimming stripped 9 bases from V and 10 bases from J, with 18 bases between. The germline gives CDR1 MNHNY, CDR2 SVGAGI (reference sequence). Here the CDR3 reads CASGSTRGGAFF. In DNA form, the CDR3 reads TGTGCCAGTGGATCAACTCGGGGAGGAGCTTTCTTT.

The gene calls are TRBV7-9 and TRBJ1-1, with D possibly being TRBD1 (6 bases). Germline CDR1 and CDR2: SEHNR and FQNEAQ (reference sequence). V was trimmed by 4 bases and J by 0 bases, leaving 15 bases between them. This CDR3 contains 16 residues. For the CDR3, the DNA is TGTGCCAGCAGCTCCCCCTCGGGACAAATGAACACTGAAGCTTTCTTT. This gives the protein CASSSPSGQMNTEAFF.

This sequence joins TRBV6-6 and TRBJ1-1; no firm D call. CDR3 size: 12 residues. Germline V lookup: CDR1 MNHNY, CDR2 SVGAGI (reference sequence). Trimming left V 10 bases short and J 0 bases short, with 9 bases between. The CDR3, as DNA: TGTGCCACCTCGGAGTTGAACACTGAAGCTTTCTTT. This codes for CATSELNTEAFF.

The chain uses TRBV27 and TRBJ1-2; D uncertain. The germline gives CDR1 MNHEY, CDR2 SMNVEV (reference sequence). The germline V and J ends were trimmed by 4 bases and 4 bases, with 16 bases remaining between them. The CDR3 has 15 residues. The chain's CDR3 is CASSSVAGSIYGYTF. The CDR3 DNA reads TGTGCCAGCAGTTCAGTCGCGGGATCTATCTATGGCTACACCTTC.

V and J are TRBV7-2 and TRBJ2-7; 9 bases map to TRBD2. With 5 bases clipped from V and 3 bases from J, the junction kept 11 bases outside the gene matches. The CDR3 loop spans 16 amino acids. CDR1 is SGHTA and CDR2 is FQGNSA in the germline V gene. CDR3 nucleotides: TGTGCCAGCAGCGATCCCCGGAGCGGGAGGCTCTACGAGCAGTACTTC. It specifies CASSDPRSGRLYEQYF. Using reference TRBV7-2 and TRBJ2-7 for the parts outside the CDR3, the full variable domain is GAGVSQSPSNKVTEKGKDVELRCDPISGHTALYWYRQSLGQGLEFLIYFQGNSAPDKSGLPSDRFSAERTGGSVSTLTIQRTQQEDSAVYLCASSDPRSGRLYEQYFGPGTRLTVT.

The V call is TRBV21-1, the J call TRBJ2-7; the table calls TRBD2, which could not be checked here. TRBV21-1 constitutes a pseudogene. The CDR3 spans 13 residues. The CDR3 sequence is CASSNSGIDEQYV. The CDR3 DNA reads TGTGCCAGCAGCAATTCCGGGATCGACGAGCAGTACGTC.

This clone came up once. The CDR3 coding sequence is TGTGCCACCAGCAGAGGAGGGTTCCAAGAGACCCAGTACTTC. Its protein is CATSRGGFQETQYF. The chain joins TRBV15 to TRBJ2-5, with D maybe TRBD2 (5 bases). The ends were cut back, 1 base at V and 1 base at J, with 7 bases in the middle. Germline loops: CDR1 LNHNV, CDR2 YYDKDF (reference sequence). This CDR3 comprises 14 residues. The full variable domain, completed using reference TRBV15 and TRBJ2-5, is DAMVIQNPRYQVTQFGKPVTLSCSQTLNHNVMYWYQQKSSQAPKLLFHYYDKDFNNEADTPDNFQSRRPNTSFCFLDIRSPGLGDTAMYLCATSRGGFQETQYFGPGTRLLVL.